This entry lists 13 T cell receptor beta chains sequenced from one sample in a study of blood T cell repertoires in COVID-19 (dated by TCRdb to 2019 to 2021). The receptor library was made with the immunoSEQ multiplex PCR assay. TCRdb provides this immuneACCESS table in a form limited to in-frame rearrangements. Some clones are lacking; in checked studies, under half of them reflect an unresolved V gene, and why the rest are absent is not known. The sample table holds 250,000 to 300,000 clones, of which 88% were seen once. Together, the top ten hold about 0.99% of the sample. Sequencing was performed on peripheral blood. These receptors were taken from a woman aged 40 to 50 who had recovered from COVID-19.

The chain links TRBV7-9 to TRBJ2-2, with 9 bases that match TRBD2. V lost 5 bases, J lost 1 base, and 11 bases stayed unmatched. The CDR3 contains 18 residues. CDR1 is SEHNR and CDR2 is FQNEAQ in the germline V gene (reference sequence). CDR3 loop: CASSPRGSGSGNTGELFF. The CDR3 nucleotides are TGTGCCAGCAGCCCCCGGGGTAGCGGGAGTGGGAACACCGGGGAGCTGTTTTTT. Filled out from reference TRBV7-9 and TRBJ2-2, the complete variable domain reads DTGVSQNPRHKITKRGQNVTFRCDPISEHNRLYWYRQTLGQGPEFLTYFQNEAQLEKSRLLSDRFSAERPKGSFSTLEIQRTEQGDSAMYLCASSPRGSGSGNTGELFFGEGSRLTVL.

This sequence joins TRBV5-4 and TRBJ1-1, with TRBD1 identical over 8 bases. The J segment lost 0 bases and the V segment lost 4 bases, leaving 5 bases of the junction unmatched. Germline CDR1 and CDR2: SGHNT and YYREEE (reference sequence). There are 15 residues in the CDR3. This CDR3 is CASSPRTGLNTEAFF. As DNA, the CDR3 is TGTGCCAGCAGCCCCCGGACAGGGTTGAACACTGAAGCTTTCTTT.

The chain links TRBV5-4 to TRBJ1-1; D ambiguous. Per germline, CDR1 SGHNT and CDR2 YYREEE (reference sequence). The CDR3 runs to 13 residues. V was trimmed by 2 bases and J by 6 bases, leaving 11 bases between them. As DNA, the CDR3 is TGTGCCAGCAGCTTTTGGAGAAACCCTGAAGCTTTCTTT. It encodes CASSFWRNPEAFF.

The chain uses TRBV6-5 and TRBJ2-7; perhaps TRBD2 as D (6 bases). The CDR3 has 13 residues. Trimming took 8 bases from V and 6 from J, leaving 17 bases between them. The germline V gene has CDR1 MNHEY and CDR2 SVGAGI. The DNA of the CDR3 is TGTGCCAGCTCCCGCAGCAAGGGAGGCGAGCAGTACTTC. Protein product: CASSRSKGGEQYF.

The chain recombines TRBV6-2 or TRBV6-3 with TRBJ2-3, with 8 bases aligning to TRBD2. The CDR3 runs 15 residues. Germline CDR1 reads MNHEY; CDR2 reads SVGEGT. V shed 8 bases, J shed 3 bases, and the junction held 10 bases outside the gene matches. The CDR3 DNA sequence: TGTGCCAGCGGCCCGGGACTAGGGTTGACAGATACGCAGTATTTT. Its translation: CASGPGLGLTDTQYF.

A word on this clone: This may arise from a read error, as a much more abundant clone is one base away. The chain joins TRBV6-5 to TRBJ1-2; 7 bases are shared with TRBD1. The CDR3 has 12 residues. V trimming: 7 bases; J trimming: 4 bases; junction bases outside the gene matches: 3. CDR1 and CDR2 from the germline V gene are MNHEY and SVGAGI. The CDR3: CASNQGGYGYTF. Written as DNA, the CDR3 is TGTGCCAGCAACCAGGGGGGCTATGGCTACACCTTC.

V is TRBV12-3 or TRBV12-4 and J is TRBJ1-2, with 9 bases aligning to TRBD1. The CDR3 sequence is 13 residues long. Trimming took 6 bases from V and 6 from J; bases not matched to a gene: 5. CDR3: CASSRDRANGYTF. The CDR3 nucleotides read TGTGCCAGCAGCCGGGACAGGGCGAATGGCTACACCTTC.

The chain carries TRBV11-1 and TRBJ2-7; 10 bases line up with TRBD2. The CDR3 totals 16 residues. CDR1 and CDR2 from the germline V gene are SGHAT and FQDESV (reference sequence). The junction had 12 bases not matched to a gene; V was cut back by 5 bases and J by 5 bases. CDR3: CASSPAGGALVDEQYF. Written as DNA, the CDR3 is TGTGCCAGCAGCCCAGCGGGAGGGGCATTGGTAGACGAGCAGTACTTC.

V is TRBV5-4 and J is TRBJ1-1; 9 nucleotides line up with TRBD1. This CDR3 has 17 residues. Germline V gives CDR1 SGHNT, CDR2 YYREEE (reference sequence). The trim removed 3 bases at V and 0 bases at J, leaving 9 bases unmatched. Here the CDR3 reads CASSSGTGTGMNTEAFF. Written as DNA, the CDR3 is TGTGCCAGCAGCTCCGGGACAGGGACCGGCATGAACACTGAAGCTTTCTTT.

This chain uses TRBV2 with TRBJ2-3; a possible D gene is TRBD2 (5 bases). Trimming pared 6 bases from V and 9 bases from J, leaving 10 bases between. The CDR3 is made up of 11 amino acids. Germline V gene data show CDR1 as SNHLY and CDR2 as FYNNEI. Written as DNA, the CDR3 is TGTGCCAGCAGGAGACTACGGACGCAGTATTTT. Its translation is CASRRLRTQYF.

The genes are TRBV14 and TRBJ1-1; 9 bases align to TRBD1. Losses at the gene ends were 2 bases for V and 3 bases for J; bases not matched to a gene: 4. CDR1 is SGHDN and CDR2 is FVKESK in the germline V gene. The CDR3 length is 15 residues. This chain's CDR3 is CASSQYRGLDTEAFF. The DNA of the CDR3 is TGTGCCAGCAGCCAATACAGGGGGCTGGACACTGAAGCTTTCTTT.

The chain combines TRBV19 with TRBJ1-2, with 8 bases that match TRBD1. Germline CDR1 is LNHDA and CDR2 is SQIVND (reference sequence). V was pared by 6 bases and J by 2 bases, with 8 bases of the junction left unmatched. The CDR3 length is 15 residues. The DNA of the CDR3 is TGTGCCAGTAGCCCGACAGGGGTCCCAAACTATGGCTACACCTTC. Translating gives CASSPTGVPNYGYTF.

J is TRBJ1-5 and V is TRBV30, with TRBD1 matching 10 bases. The germline gives CDR1 GTSNPN, CDR2 SVGIG (reference sequence). V was clipped by 5 bases and J by 5 bases; unmatched bases: 6. The CDR3 loop spans 14 amino acids. The CDR3 region is CAWEGQGNHQPQHF. The DNA of the CDR3 is TGTGCCTGGGAGGGACAGGGGAATCATCAGCCCCAGCATTTT.